This entry lists 25 T cell receptor beta chains sequenced from one sample in a study of OX40 agonist ivuxolimab in advanced cancers. The repertoire was sequenced with immunoSEQ multiplex PCR; TCRdb's copy has only in-frame clones and lacks some. The sample lists 60,000 or so clones; roughly 90% were seen once. Source: CD4+ or CD8+ T cells sorted from blood, taken in a trial of the OX40 agonist ivuxolimab. The receptors come from an adult with an advanced solid tumor such as melanoma, head and neck, liver or kidney cancer.

V is TRBV28 and J is TRBJ2-7; 13 bases agree with TRBD2. Germline values: CDR1 MDHEN, CDR2 SYDVKM. The trim removed 5 bases at V and 3 bases at J, leaving 4 bases unmatched. The CDR3 is 15 residues long. This chain's CDR3 is CASSETSGGRYEQYF. The CDR3 DNA reads TGTGCCAGCAGTGAGACTAGCGGGGGGCGCTACGAGCAGTACTTC. The full variable domain, in which reference TRBV28 and TRBJ2-7 provide the parts outside the CDR3, is DVKVTQSSRYLVKRTGEKVFLECVQDMDHENMFWYRQDPGLGLRLIYFSYDVKMKEKGDIPEGYSVSREKKERFSLILESASTNQTSMYLCASSETSGGRYEQYFGPGTRLTVT.

This chain joins TRBV18 and TRBJ2-3; possible D gene TRBD2, 6 bases. The CDR3 has 15 residues. The V end was cut by 6 bases, the J end by 4 bases, with 17 bases between. Germline-derived CDR1 and CDR2 are KGHSH and LQKENI. For the CDR3, the DNA is TGTGCCAGCTCCCCCGGGACTGAAAGGGCAGATACGCAGTATTTT. Translation: CASSPGTERADTQYF.

V usage is TRBV18 and J usage is TRBJ1-3, with D possibly being TRBD1 (6 bases). V lost 3 bases and J 0 bases, leaving 15 bases between the germline ends. The CDR3 runs 17 residues. The germline gives CDR1 KGHSH, CDR2 LQKENI. The CDR3 nucleotides read TGTGCCAGCTCACCGCCCGGGACAAAGATCTCTGGAAACACCATATATTTT. The encoded protein is CASSPPGTKISGNTIYF.

The rearrangement links TRBV23-1 to TRBJ1-4; D call uncertain. TRBV23-1 is an open reading frame whose function is uncertain. V was trimmed by 1 base and J by 8 bases, leaving 20 bases between them. This CDR3 has 17 residues. The CDR3 spells CASSQLGQWALLEKLFF. CDR3 nucleotides: TGCGCCAGCAGTCAATTAGGCCAGTGGGCTCTTCTCGAAAAACTGTTTTTT.

The DNA of the CDR3 is TGTGCCAGCAGACTGGGGAGGGTTATCGACGGGGAGCTGTTTTTT. It encodes CASRLGRVIDGELFF. The chain carries TRBV6-5 and TRBJ2-2; 7 bases are shared with TRBD2. J lost 7 bases, V lost 6 bases, and 11 bases had no gene match. The germline V gene encodes CDR1 MNHEY and CDR2 SVGAGI. This CDR3 spans 15 amino acids.

In DNA form, the CDR3 reads TGTGCCAGCAGCTTAGAGGGTCGGGGGGCAATAGAGACCCAGTACTTC. Translation: CASSLEGRGAIETQYF. The chain carries TRBV11-3 and TRBJ2-5, with D perhaps TRBD2 (7 bases). Germline CDR1 SGHNT, CDR2 YENEEA. Trimming pared 0 bases from V and 4 bases from J, leaving 15 bases between. CDR3 length: 16 residues.

CDR3 sequence (DNA): TGTGCCTGGAGTGTCGGGGGAACAGGTTCCTATGGCTACACCTTC. It yields the protein CAWSVGGTGSYGYTF. The chain is built from TRBV30 and TRBJ1-2, with D possibly matching TRBD1 (5 bases). V was cut by 0 bases and J by 4 bases, with 15 bases left in between. The CDR3 sequence is 15 residues long. From germline, CDR1 is GTSNPN and CDR2 SVGIG (reference sequence).

V is TRBV7-9 and J is TRBJ2-2; the match to TRBD2 covers 9 bases. The CDR3 consists of 16 residues. Germline CDR1 and CDR2: SEHNR and FQNEAQ (reference sequence). V was pared by 5 bases and J by 7 bases, with 11 bases of the junction left unmatched. CDR3 coding DNA: TGTGCCAGCAGCGCCGGCGGACTAGCGAGGGTCGGGGAGCTGTTTTTT. Amino acids: CASSAGGLARVGELFF.

This clone was recorded once. This chain links TRBV6-5 with TRBJ1-3; D possibly corresponds to TRBD1 (6 bases). The CDR3 has 16 residues. Per germline, CDR1 MNHEY and CDR2 SVGAGI. V lost 4 bases to trimming and J lost 2 bases, with 15 bases between them. The DNA for the CDR3 is TGTGCCAGCAGTTTCGCCGGGCAGGGGACTGGAAACACCATATATTTT. This encodes CASSFAGQGTGNTIYF.

The chain has TRBV5-1 and TRBJ1-2, with 8 bases identical to TRBD1. Germline V lookup: CDR1 SGHRS, CDR2 YFSETQ. V lost 4 bases, J lost 2 bases, and 4 bases stayed unmatched. The CDR3 length is 14 residues. Here the CDR3 DNA reads TGCGCCAGCAGCCGGGGACAGGAAAACTATGGCTACACCTTC. This translates into CASSRGQENYGYTF.

This clone was counted a single time. The chain links TRBV11-2 to TRBJ2-1, with 7 bases aligning to TRBD2. The germline CDR1 and CDR2 sequences are SGHAT and FQNNGV. The length of the CDR3 is 13 residues. J was trimmed by 3 bases and V by 5 bases; bases with no gene match: 1. The CDR3 DNA is TGTGCCAGCAGCCGGGACTACTACAATGAGCAGTTCTTC. It yields the protein CASSRDYYNEQFF.

The chain is built from TRBV10-2 and TRBJ2-6, with D maybe TRBD1 (5 bases). From germline, CDR1 is WSHSY and CDR2 SAAADI. The CDR3 runs 17 residues. Deletions cut 2 bases from V and 2 bases from J, with 13 bases between. The CDR3 here is CASSEGQGIAGANVLTF. The CDR3 region has the DNA TGCGCCAGCAGTGAGGGTCAGGGAATAGCTGGGGCCAACGTCCTGACTTTC.

The V call is TRBV7-9, the J call TRBJ2-3, with D possibly TRBD2 on 7 matching bases. The CDR3 has 18 amino acids. CDR1 is SEHNR and CDR2 is FQNEAQ in the germline V gene (reference sequence). V gave up 0 bases and J gave up 0 bases, with 16 bases separating them. CDR3 nucleotides: TGTGCCAGCAGCTTAGCGCTGGGGGGGGCTCCTAGCACAGATACGCAGTATTTT. It is translated as CASSLALGGAPSTDTQYF.

The rearrangement joins TRBV19 to TRBJ1-1, with no clear D. Germline V gene data show CDR1 as LNHDA and CDR2 as SQIVND (reference sequence). Trimming shortened V by 5 bases and J by 1 base, and 8 bases separated the two germline ends. The CDR3 consists of 13 residues. This chain's CDR3 is CASSAHTNTEAFF. CDR3 nucleotides: TGTGCCAGTAGTGCACACACGAACACTGAAGCTTTCTTT.

The chain joins TRBV11-2 to TRBJ1-6; D is undetermined. The germline V and J ends were trimmed by 1 base and 7 bases, with 11 bases remaining between them. The CDR3 consists of 15 residues. CDR1 is SGHAT and CDR2 is FQNNGV in the germline V gene. The CDR3 protein is CASSLGGSSNSPLHF. CDR3 coding DNA: TGTGCCAGCAGCTTAGGTGGCAGTTCAAATTCACCCCTCCACTTT.

This clone showed up just once. The gene calls are TRBV28 and TRBJ2-7, with TRBD1 matching 11 bases. CDR1 is MDHEN and CDR2 is SYDVKM in the germline V gene. The CDR3 length is 13 residues. J lost 8 bases, V lost 5 bases, and 5 bases had no gene match. CDR3 region: CASSTGTGGQQYF. The CDR3 region has the DNA TGTGCCAGCAGTACCGGGACAGGGGGGCAGCAGTACTTC. Complete variable domain (other parts from reference TRBV28 and TRBJ2-7): DVKVTQSSRYLVKRTGEKVFLECVQDMDHENMFWYRQDPGLGLRLIYFSYDVKMKEKGDIPEGYSVSREKKERFSLILESASTNQTSMYLCASSTGTGGQQYFGPGTRLTVT.

This clone was seen a single time. The genes are TRBV11-2 and TRBJ2-4; a possible D gene is TRBD2 (5 bases). CDR1 is SGHAT and CDR2 is FQNNGV in the germline V gene. Trimming left V 3 bases short and J 0 bases short, with 9 bases between. This CDR3 has 15 amino acids. The CDR3 DNA sequence: TGTGCCAGCAGCTTGAGGACTGGAGCCAAAAACATTCAGTACTTC. Amino acids: CASSLRTGAKNIQYF.

The chain is built from TRBV11-2 and TRBJ2-7; TRBD1 aligns across 9 bases. The trim removed 6 bases at V and 2 bases at J, leaving 8 bases unmatched. Germline CDR1 reads SGHAT; CDR2 reads FQNNGV. This CDR3 is built from 15 residues. Here the CDR3 reads CASSSGQGKAYEQYF. CDR3 in DNA: TGTGCCAGCAGTTCAGGACAGGGGAAGGCCTACGAGCAGTACTTC. The whole variable domain, remainder taken from reference TRBV11-2 and TRBJ2-7, is EAGVAQSPRYKIIEKRQSVAFWCNPISGHATLYWYQQILGQGPKLLIQFQNNGVVDDSQLPKDRFSAERLKGVDSTLKIQPAKLEDSAVYLCASSSGQGKAYEQYFGPGTRLTVT.

The chain combines TRBV11-2 with TRBJ2-4; the D gene is possibly TRBD1 (6 bases). Germline CDR1 reads SGHAT; CDR2 reads FQNNGV. Deletions cut 5 bases from V and 2 bases from J, with 16 bases between. This CDR3 is built from 16 residues. The CDR3 protein is CASSHGAGVTKNIQYF. CDR3 in DNA: TGTGCCAGCAGCCATGGTGCAGGGGTAACCAAAAACATTCAGTACTTC.

Comments on this clone: The junction and the germline gene differ at one end; a read error may be behind it. Distinct nucleotide sequences in the sample also encode this CDR3. The chain is built from TRBV28 and TRBJ1-1; TRBD1 might be the D (5 bases). This CDR3 has 14 residues. Germline-derived CDR1 and CDR2 are MDHEN and SYDVKM. DNA of the CDR3: TGCGCCAGCAGTTTATCTGACAGAGCGACTGAAGCTTTCTTT. Amino acid sequence: CASSLSDRATEAFF.

The J gene is TRBJ1-4, the V gene TRBV28; 9 positions agree with TRBD1. CDR1 is MDHEN, CDR2 SYDVKM, per germline. There are 14 residues in the CDR3. The J segment lost 8 bases and the V segment lost 6 bases, leaving 7 bases of the junction unmatched. The CDR3 sequence is CASSPTGGWEKLFF. For the CDR3, the DNA is TGTGCCAGCAGCCCGACAGGGGGTTGGGAAAAACTGTTTTTT.

The chain is built from TRBV5-1 and TRBJ2-3; D assignment may be TRBD1 or TRBD2 (5 bases each). The CDR3 sequence is 14 residues long. Germline CDR1 is SGHRS and CDR2 is YFSETQ. The V end was cut by 3 bases, the J end by 5 bases, with 13 bases between. CDR3 in amino acids: CASSWARGRDTQYF. DNA for the CDR3: TGCGCCAGCAGCTGGGCCCGGGGCAGAGATACGCAGTATTTT. The variable domain in full, completed from reference TRBV5-1 and TRBJ2-3, reads KAGVTQTPRYLIKTRGQQVTLSCSPISGHRSVSWYQQTPGQGLQFLFEYFSETQRNKGNFPGRFSGRQFSNSRSEMNVSTLELGDSALYLCASSWARGRDTQYFGPGTRLTVL.

This clone was seen once. The chain links TRBV2 to TRBJ2-7, with D possibly TRBD2 on 5 matching bases. Trimming pared 3 bases from V and 2 bases from J, leaving 14 bases between. The germline gives CDR1 SNHLY, CDR2 FYNNEI. This CDR3 is 15 amino acids long. CDR3 protein: CASSDHTLGTYEQYF. The CDR3 DNA sequence: TGTGCCAGCAGTGATCATACACTAGGTACCTACGAGCAGTACTTC.

DNA for the CDR3: TGTGCCTGGAGTGGACCGACAGGGGGAGGCGTTTCACCCCTCCACTTT. Translated, it gives CAWSGPTGGGVSPLHF. The J gene is TRBJ1-6, the V gene TRBV30; the match to TRBD1 covers 9 bases. The CDR3 length is 16 residues. Trimming at V came to 1 base and at J to 9 bases, leaving 10 bases not matched to a gene. Per germline, CDR1 GTSNPN and CDR2 SVGIG (reference sequence).

The chain couples TRBV4-2 to TRBJ2-1, with D perhaps matching TRBD1 or TRBD2 (5 bases each). Per the germline V gene, CDR1 is LGHNA and CDR2 is YNFKEQ. The V end lost 5 bases, the J end lost 3 bases, and 11 bases lay between the germline ends. This CDR3 region has 14 residues. The CDR3 DNA is TGTGCCAGCAGCTTCGGGACGGACTACAATGAGCAGTTCTTC. Its protein product is CASSFGTDYNEQFF.